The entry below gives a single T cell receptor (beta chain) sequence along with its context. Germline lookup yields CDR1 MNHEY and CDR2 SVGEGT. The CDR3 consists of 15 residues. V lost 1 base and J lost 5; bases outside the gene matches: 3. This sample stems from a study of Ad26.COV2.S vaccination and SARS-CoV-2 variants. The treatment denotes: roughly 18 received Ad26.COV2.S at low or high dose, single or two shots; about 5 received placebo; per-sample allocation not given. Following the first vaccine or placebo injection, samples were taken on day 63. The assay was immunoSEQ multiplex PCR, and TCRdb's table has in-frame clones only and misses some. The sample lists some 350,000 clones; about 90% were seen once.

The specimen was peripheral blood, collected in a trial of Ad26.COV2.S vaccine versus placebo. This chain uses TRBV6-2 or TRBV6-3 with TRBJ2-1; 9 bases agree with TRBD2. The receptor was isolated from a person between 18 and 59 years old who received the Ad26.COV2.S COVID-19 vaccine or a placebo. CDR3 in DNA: TGTGCCAGCAGTTACTTTAGCGGGAGAGACAATGAGCAGTTCTTC. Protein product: CASSYFSGRDNEQFF.